These 14 T cell receptor beta chains originate from one sample sequenced in a study of CD39 and CD103 CD8 tumor-infiltrating T cells. Some clones are missing from TCRdb's copy, which holds only in-frame ones; the method was immunoSEQ multiplex PCR. This sample carries about 3,500 clones, 60% to 80% of them seen once, and the ten largest clones take roughly 27%. The sequencing input was CD39- CD103- CD8+ T cells sorted from the tumor. Specified subset: CD103-CD39- double-negative CD45RA- CD8 T cells. Source of these receptors: a human donor with head and neck squamous cell carcinoma.

The J gene is TRBJ2-3, the V gene TRBV2; D is ambiguous. Deletions cut 8 bases from V and 1 base from J, with 16 bases between. The CDR3 loop spans 15 amino acids. CDR1 SNHLY and CDR2 FYNNEI come from the germline V gene. The CDR3 loop is CASGVPRAGTDTQYF. In nucleotides, the CDR3 is TGTGCCAGCGGAGTTCCAAGGGCAGGCACAGATACGCAGTATTTT.

The rearrangement uses TRBV11-2 and TRBJ2-1; the D is unclear. V shed 3 bases and J shed 9 bases, with 9 bases lying between them. CDR1 and CDR2 from the germline V gene are SGHAT and FQNNGV. CDR3 length: 12 residues. In DNA form, the CDR3 reads TGTGCCAGCAGCTTGAGGACGGGTGAGCAGTTCTTC. This translates into CASSLRTGEQFF.

This clone appeared a single time. The J gene is TRBJ1-3, the V gene TRBV13; possibly TRBD1 for D (6 bases). The CDR3 covers 18 residues. The germline V and J ends were trimmed by 3 bases and 0 bases, with 18 bases remaining between them. The germline V gene has CDR1 PRHDT and CDR2 FYEKMQ (reference sequence). The DNA of the CDR3 is TGTGCCAGCAGCTTGGGCCATAGACAGGACCACTCTGGAAACACCATATATTTT. This codes for CASSLGHRQDHSGNTIYF. The variable domain in full, completed from reference TRBV13 and TRBJ1-3, reads AAGVIQSPRHLIKEKRETATLKCYPIPRHDTVYWYQQGPGQDPQFLISFYEKMQSDKGSIPDRFSAQQFSDYHSELNMSSLELGDSALYFCASSLGHRQDHSGNTIYFGEGSWLTVV.

The genes are TRBV2 and TRBJ2-1; tentative D call: TRBD1 (5 bases). V was shortened by 3 bases and J by 4 bases, with 22 bases between the two germline ends. Per the germline V gene, CDR1 is SNHLY and CDR2 is FYNNEI. The CDR3 contains 18 residues. The CDR3 nucleotides read TGTGCCAGCAGTGACCTGGAGACAGCCTCAACAATTTACAATGAGCAGTTCTTC. Protein product: CASSDLETASTIYNEQFF.

The CDR3 DNA sequence: TGTGCCAGCAGTTTATCCCGCTCCTACGAGCAGTACTTC. This translates into CASSLSRSYEQYF. This rearrangement joins TRBV27 to TRBJ2-5; D gene unclear. The J call may be incorrect, as the DNA end agrees better with TRBJ2-7. CDR3 length: 13 amino acids. The V gene's germline CDR1 is MNHEY and CDR2 SMNVEV (reference sequence).

This clone came up a few times. The V gene is TRBV4-3, the J gene TRBJ1-2; D is ambiguous. The CDR3 extends over 16 amino acids. From germline, CDR1 is LGHNA and CDR2 YSLEER. Trimming left V 0 bases short and J 2 bases short, with 13 bases between. Here the CDR3 reads CASSQERTSRNYGYTF. The CDR3 nucleotides read TGCGCCAGCAGCCAAGAGAGGACTTCCCGGAACTATGGCTACACCTTC.

The chain uses TRBV5-1 and TRBJ2-2; 12 positions agree with TRBD2. The CDR3 runs to 16 residues. V trimming: 0 bases; J trimming: 8 bases; junction bases outside the gene matches: 5. In germline, CDR1 is SGHRS, CDR2 YFSETQ. The CDR3 is CASSLGLAGASGELFF. CDR3 sequence (DNA): TGCGCCAGCAGCTTGGGACTAGCGGGGGCCTCGGGGGAGCTGTTTTTT.

The CDR3 region is CASSSLRGGGIYNEQFF. The CDR3 DNA sequence: TGTGCCAGCAGCTCCCTTAGAGGTGGGGGCATCTACAATGAGCAGTTCTTC. The chain joins TRBV5-6 to TRBJ2-1; D may be TRBD1 (6 bases). Germline lookup yields CDR1 SGHDT and CDR2 YYEEEE. V was trimmed by 3 bases and J by 3 bases, leaving 19 bases between them. This CDR3 is built from 17 residues.

The genes are TRBV5-6 and TRBJ2-7, with D possibly matching TRBD2 (6 bases). V lost 0 bases and J 3 bases, leaving 10 bases between the germline ends. This CDR3 has 14 amino acids. CDR1 is SGHDT and CDR2 is YYEEEE in the germline V gene. The CDR3 DNA follows: TGTGCCAGCAGCTTGGGAGGGGACTTCTACGAGCAGTACTTC. Protein: CASSLGGDFYEQYF.

By proportion, this clone is hyperexpanded. This chain connects TRBV30 to TRBJ1-1; D may be TRBD1 (5 bases). The germline V gene encodes CDR1 GTSNPN and CDR2 SVGIG (reference sequence). The CDR3 consists of 14 residues. V was cut by 0 bases and J by 0 bases, with 8 bases left in between. CDR3 residues: CAWSVRGMNTEAFF. Written as DNA, the CDR3 is TGTGCCTGGAGTGTACGGGGGATGAACACTGAAGCTTTCTTT.

This clone is deemed medium-sized. The chain employs TRBV28 and TRBJ2-7; 7 nucleotides agree with TRBD2. CDR3 length: 15 residues. After removal of 4 bases from V and 4 bases from J, the junction contained 10 bases not matched to a gene. Looked up from germline, CDR1 is MDHEN and CDR2 is SYDVKM. Here the CDR3 DNA reads TGTGCCAGCAGTTCTAGCGGCGGTCTGGGGTACGAGCAGTACTTC. It specifies CASSSSGGLGYEQYF. The full variable domain, completed using reference TRBV28 and TRBJ2-7, is DVKVTQSSRYLVKRTGEKVFLECVQDMDHENMFWYRQDPGLGLRLIYFSYDVKMKEKGDIPEGYSVSREKKERFSLILESASTNQTSMYLCASSSSGGLGYEQYFGPGTRLTVT.

J is TRBJ2-1 and V is TRBV7-6, with TRBD2 matching over 11 bases. J lost 3 bases, V lost 2 bases, and 3 bases had no gene match. The CDR3 is 16 residues long. Germline V gene lookup returns CDR1 SGHVS and CDR2 FNYEAQ. Written as DNA, the CDR3 is TGTGCCAGCAGCTTACTAGCGGGGGGATACTACAATGAGCAGTTCTTC. This encodes CASSLLAGGYYNEQFF.

In this sample, this clone turned up a few times. The V gene is TRBV10-3, the J gene TRBJ2-5; 11 bases align to TRBD1. Germline CDR1 reads ENHRY; CDR2 reads SYGVKD. Germline trimming cut 10 bases from V and 5 bases from J; bases unmatched to any gene: 9. The CDR3 consists of 14 residues. In DNA, the CDR3 is TGTGCCAGTTGGACAGGGGGCGGCGGGGAGACCCAGTACTTC. It specifies CASWTGGGGETQYF.

The chain has TRBV15 and TRBJ1-4; D unclear. Trimming shortened V by 9 bases and J by 8 bases, and 19 bases separated the two germline ends. The CDR3 length is 14 residues. CDR1 and CDR2 from the germline V gene are LNHNV and YYDKDF (reference sequence). The CDR3 bases are TGTGCCACATTTCATGGAGGGTCGGGAGAAAAACTGTTTTTT. This encodes CATFHGGSGEKLFF. The full variable domain, completed using reference TRBV15 and TRBJ1-4, is DAMVIQNPRYQVTQFGKPVTLSCSQTLNHNVMYWYQQKSSQAPKLLFHYYDKDFNNEADTPDNFQSRRPNTSFCFLDIRSPGLGDTAMYLCATFHGGSGEKLFFGSGTQLSVL.